This T cell receptor beta chain comes out of a study of T cell changes during pregnancy in multiple sclerosis. Germline loops: CDR1 MGHDK, CDR2 SYGVNS. V lost 5 bases, J lost 0 bases, and 7 bases lay in between. The CDR3 consists of 13 residues. Clones were read by immunoSEQ multiplex PCR, and TCRdb kept only the in-frame ones, dropping some. There are roughly 80,000 clones in the sample; 93% occur only once, and 2.5% to 3% lies in the top ten. This TCR was recovered from a female donor with multiple sclerosis, enrolled in a pregnancy study. This material consisted of peripheral blood, taken in the second trimester of pregnancy. The chain is built from TRBV25-1 and TRBJ1-1; D ambiguous. The CDR3 DNA reads TGTGCCAGCAGTATGGGCATGAACACTGAAGCTTTCTTT. Its protein is CASSMGMNTEAFF.